This T cell receptor (beta chain) was found in a study of blood T cell repertoires in COVID-19. The repertoire was sequenced with immunoSEQ multiplex PCR; TCRdb's copy has only in-frame clones and lacks some. Of around 160,000 clones in the sample, around 80% are singletons; the top ten hold 11%. Trimming removed 0 bases from V and 5 bases from J, with 9 bases in between. The CDR3 is 13 amino acids. In germline, CDR1 is SGHKS, CDR2 YYEKEE (reference sequence). Cohort 3 donors were reported recovered after two negative PCRs, clearance, or symptom resolution. The chain employs TRBV5-5 and TRBJ2-7, with D perhaps matching TRBD1 (6 bases). The sequencing sample was made of PBMCs or T cells enriched from blood (not recorded which). This TCR came from a man over 45 who had recovered from COVID-19. For the CDR3, the DNA is TGTGCCAGCAGCTTGGCAGGGGTGCACGAGCAGTACTTC. It is translated as CASSLAGVHEQYF. Together with reference TRBV5-5 and TRBJ2-7, the CDR3 gives the full variable domain: DAGVTQSPTHLIKTRGQQVTLRCSPISGHKSVSWYQQVLGQGPQFIFQYYEKEERGRGNFPDRFSARQFPNYSSELNVNALLLGDSALYLCASSLAGVHEQYFGPGTRLTVT.